In its sample, the clone carrying this T cell receptor beta chain was seen once. Its specificity is not known. Sequencing used immunoSEQ multiplex PCR; TCRdb keeps in-frame clones, though not all of them. The data contain approximately 10,000 clones, over 70% of them singletons. Controls had myeloablative marrow grafts with methotrexate and calcineurin inhibitor, sampled at 1 year. This sample is part of a study of T cells after posttransplantation cyclophosphamide. Germline CDR1 and CDR2: SGHVS and FNYEAQ. Trimming left V 5 bases short and J 8 bases short, with 21 bases between. The CDR3 extends over 16 amino acids. Overall study findings and caveats: Blood and skin or GI T cell repertoires showed limited TRB overlap. TRB clonality was highly associated with recipient CMV seropositivity and reactivation. Donor-recipient repertoire similarity was low at 1-2 months, rising over year one.

The input for sequencing was PBMCs, taken about 350 days after allogeneic stem cell transplant with calcineurin inhibitor and methotrexate. This sequence originates from a male patient aged 25-45 years who received an allogeneic stem cell transplant from an unrelated donor, was CMV-positive, and had acute GVHD only. A share of the T cells may be of graft donor origin. V and J are TRBV7-6 and TRBJ1-4, with D possibly TRBD1 on 6 matching bases. The CDR3 sequence: CASSTRTVKGDEKLFF. The CDR3 coding sequence is TGTGCCAGCAGCACTCGGACCGTAAAGGGGGACGAAAAACTGTTTTTT.